This TCR beta chain stems from a study of blood T cell repertoires in COVID-19. Per the original data handling: For nucleated cells, counts were estimated from reference gene primer amplification. Data came from immunoSEQ multiplex PCR; TCRdb stores just in-frame clones and leaves some out. V, J and clone size derive from that table, while D and trimming were established from the DNA sequence. Among some 200,000 clones listed, around 84% were seen once. Enrolment of Seattle patients took place during active infection, and they were followed longitudinally. The V and J ends lost 3 bases and 8 bases respectively, with 16 bases between them. The germline V gene encodes CDR1 MDHEN and CDR2 SYDVKM. The CDR3 contains 14 residues.

This receptor was taken from a woman older than 75 with COVID-19, enrolled during active disease. The sample consisted of peripheral blood. The chain has TRBV28 and TRBJ1-2; tentative D call: TRBD1 (5 bases). CDR3 sequence (DNA): TGTGCCAGCAGTTTGGTCCTCAGGGTACAAGGCTACACCTTC. Translated: CASSLVLRVQGYTF.